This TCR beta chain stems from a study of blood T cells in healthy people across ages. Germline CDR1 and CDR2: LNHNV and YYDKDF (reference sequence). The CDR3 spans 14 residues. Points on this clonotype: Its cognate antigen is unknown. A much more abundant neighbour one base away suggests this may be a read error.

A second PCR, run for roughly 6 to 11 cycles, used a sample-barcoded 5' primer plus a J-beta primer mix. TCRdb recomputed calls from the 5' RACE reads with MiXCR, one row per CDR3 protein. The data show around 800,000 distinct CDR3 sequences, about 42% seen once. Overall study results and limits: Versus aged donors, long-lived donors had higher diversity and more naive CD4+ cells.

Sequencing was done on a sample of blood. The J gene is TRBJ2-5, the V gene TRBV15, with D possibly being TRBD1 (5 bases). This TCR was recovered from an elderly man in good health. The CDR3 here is CAISRVRSTETQYF. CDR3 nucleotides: TGTGCCATCAGCAGGGTCAGGAGTACGGAGACCCAGTACTTC.